Following are 4 T cell receptor beta chains from one sample sequenced in a study of identical twins. TCRdb re-called the 5' RACE reads through MiXCR, storing one row per CDR3 protein. The sample carries under 1 million distinct CDR3 sequences, approximately 13% recorded once. In addition, the sample was reused for a study of yellow fever vaccine responses in identical twins.

The sequencing sample was made of PBMCs. Source of these receptors: a young woman in good health.

This clonotype was seen repeatedly, ten times or more. This rearrangement joins TRBV20-1 to TRBJ1-6; D perhaps matches TRBD1 (6 bases). V lost 3 bases and J 6 bases, leaving 15 bases between the germline ends. CDR3 length: 15 residues. Germline-derived CDR1 and CDR2 are DFQATT and SNEGSKA (reference sequence). In nucleotides, the CDR3 is TGCAGTGCTAGCCTCCCAGGGGTTAGTAATTCACCCCTCCACTTT. This gives the protein CSASLPGVSNSPLHF.

This clonotype was counted between two and nine times. J is TRBJ2-1 and V is TRBV7-6; TRBD2 matches 14 bases. V dropped 5 bases and J dropped 5; count of bases not matched to a gene: 14. The germline V gene encodes CDR1 SGHVS and CDR2 FNYEAQ. The CDR3 runs 19 residues. The CDR3 region has the DNA TGTGCCAGCAGCCCCCATCCCGGGACTAGCGGGGGAGTAAACAATGAGCAGTTCTTC. It yields the protein CASSPHPGTSGGVNNEQFF. Full variable domain (missing parts from reference TRBV7-6 and TRBJ2-1): GAGVSQSPRYKVTKRGQDVALRCDPISGHVSLYWYRQALGQGPEFLTYFNYEAQQDKSGLPNDRFSAERPEGSISTLTIQRTEQRDSAMYRCASSPHPGTSGGVNNEQFFGPGTRLTVL.

This clonotype was found a few times. The chain recombines TRBV7-6 with TRBJ2-2; tentatively, D is TRBD1 (6 bases). The CDR3 is made up of 15 amino acids. CDR1 is SGHVS and CDR2 is FNYEAQ in the germline V gene. V was shortened by 2 bases and J by 3 bases, with 10 bases between the two germline ends. The CDR3 bases are TGTGCCAGCAGCTTAAAGGGGGAATACACCGGGGAGCTGTTTTTT. Residues: CASSLKGEYTGELFF.

The CDR3 bases are TGTGCCAGTAGTATCGGGGATTTGAGCGGCTACACCTTC. Its protein product is CASSIGDLSGYTF. The V and J genes are TRBV19 and TRBJ1-2; no reliable D call. The CDR3 covers 13 residues. Trimming stripped 3 bases from V and 8 bases from J, with 13 bases between. In germline, CDR1 is LNHDA, CDR2 SQIVND (reference sequence).